The source of this T cell receptor (beta chain) is a study of identical twins. The V gene end was trimmed by 6 bases and the J gene end by 4 bases; junction bases not matched to a gene: 9. The CDR3 contains 15 residues. Per the germline V gene, CDR1 is ENHRY and CDR2 is SYGVKD. Through template switching, a universal primer site was introduced, and the cDNA contained unique molecular identifiers. MiXCR, applied by TCRdb to the 5' RACE reads, yields one record per CDR3 protein. Of approximately 250,000 distinct CDR3 sequences listed, 6.5% to 8% are singletons. This clonotype has more than one count but fewer than ten. Healthy Caucasians supplied all donations. In addition, the sample was reused for a study of T cells expressing NK-cell markers. From that report: The TCR beta repertoires originated in sorted CD3+CD56+NKG2C+, CD3+CD56+NKG2C- and CD3+CD56-NKG2C+ T cells. These same clonotypes (in several donors) also led the CD3+CD56-NKG2C+ fraction.

Sequencing input: CD8+ T cells sorted from blood. The clonotype originates from a woman younger than 35 in good health. The chain carries TRBV10-3 and TRBJ2-3, with TRBD2 matching over 8 bases. In DNA form, the CDR3 reads TGTGCCATCAGCTACGGGACTAGTAGCGCAGATACGCAGTATTTT. Translating gives CAISYGTSSADTQYF.